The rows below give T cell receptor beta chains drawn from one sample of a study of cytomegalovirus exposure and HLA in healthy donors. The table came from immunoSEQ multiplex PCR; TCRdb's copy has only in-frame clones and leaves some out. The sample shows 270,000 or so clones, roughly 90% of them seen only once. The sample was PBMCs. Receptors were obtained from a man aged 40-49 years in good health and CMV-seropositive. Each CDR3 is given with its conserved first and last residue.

CDR3 protein: CASSPNPRDQPQHF; J gene: TRBJ1-5; V gene: TRBV18
CDR3 protein: CASSGGTSGSGEQFF; J gene: TRBJ2-1; V gene: TRBV9
CDR3 protein: CASSRAGATQETQYF; J gene: TRBJ2-5; V gene: TRBV7-3
CDR3 protein: CAWTTGGGGYYEQYF; J gene: TRBJ2-7; V gene: TRBV30
CDR3 protein: CASSSSQDYQPQHF; J gene: TRBJ1-5; V gene: TRBV18
CDR3 protein: CASSRTGGYETQYF; J gene: TRBJ2-5; V gene: TRBV7-2
CDR3 protein: CASTGGASNYGYTF; J gene: TRBJ1-2; V gene: TRBV28
CDR3 protein: CASSLAGGQGDEQYF; J gene: TRBJ2-7; V gene: TRBV7-8
CDR3 protein: CSVLQGDRVLNTEAFF; J gene: TRBJ1-1; V gene: TRBV29-1
CDR3 protein: CASRSAPRGRITYEQYF; J gene: TRBJ2-7; V gene: TRBV7-2
CDR3 protein: CASSLHRDTEAFF; J gene: TRBJ1-1; V gene: TRBV7-3
CDR3 protein: CASSQTGGNEQYF; J gene: TRBJ2-7; V gene: TRBV19